Listed below are T cell receptor beta chains from one sample, sequenced in a study of a mutant IDH1 vaccine in newly diagnosed glioma. Repertoires were generated with immunoSEQ multiplex PCR, while TCRdb's copy carries only in-frame clones and drops some. The sample has around 67,000 clones, around 83% seen once. This specimen consisted of peripheral blood mononuclear cells (PBMCs), obtained from a glioma patient treated with radiotherapy, temozolomide or both. The receptors stem from a woman aged 18-30 years with glioma. Some clones in this sample may be carry-over from other donors' samples. The CDR3 runs from the conserved cysteine through the conserved F or W. Each record gives: CDR3 length, J gene, clone size, V gene, D gene, CDR3 protein, CDR3 DNA. A D gene is named only where the DNA matches it firmly. Size is omitted from some rows. Given values are once, few, many or a class for expanded clones.

>15|TRBJ2-2|-|TRBV10-1|-
CASSVGGRVTGELFF
TGCGCCAGCAGTGTAGGGGGGCGCGTCACCGGGGAGCTGTTTTTT
>12|TRBJ2-3|-|TRBV7-9|-
CASSLAKDTQYF
TGTGCCAGCAGCTTAGCGAAAGATACGCAGTATTTT
>15|TRBJ1-1|-|TRBV30|-
CAWSGPTGWNTEAFF
TGTGCCTGGAGTGGACCGACAGGATGGAACACTGAAGCTTTCTTT
>16|TRBJ2-7|once|TRBV5-6|-
CASTPGGGLPSYEQYF
TGTGCCAGCACCCCCGGGGGAGGTTTACCCTCCTACGAGCAGTACTTC
>13|TRBJ1-1|-|TRBV29-1|TRBD1
CSVGTGGNTEAFF
TGCAGCGTTGGAACAGGGGGCAACACTGAAGCTTTCTTT
>15|TRBJ1-2|once|TRBV4-1|TRBD1
CASSQDEGTGDGYTF
TGCGCCAGCAGCCAAGATGAAGGGACAGGAGATGGCTACACCTTC
>18|TRBJ1-1|-|TRBV19|-
CASSISGGSLGPNTEAFF
TGTGCCAGTAGTATATCCGGGGGGAGCCTGGGTCCTAACACTGAAGCTTTCTTT
>18|TRBJ2-2|few|TRBV4-1|TRBD2
CASSQDWEGFSNTGELFF
TGCGCCAGCAGCCAAGATTGGGAGGGTTTTTCGAACACCGGGGAGCTGTTTTTT
>14|TRBJ2-7|-|TRBV27|-
CASSLGAKTYEQYF
TGTGCCAGCAGTTTAGGGGCCAAGACCTACGAGCAGTACTTC
>15|TRBJ1-1|-|TRBV2|-
CASSLKGHTNTEAFF
TGTGCCAGCTCCCTAAAAGGACACACGAACACTGAAGCTTTCTTT
>11|TRBJ1-1|-|TRBV10-3|TRBD1
CAMGQGVEAFF
TGTGCCATGGGACAGGGAGTTGAAGCTTTCTTT
>15|TRBJ2-2|-|TRBV30|-
CAWSPPSMNTGELFF
TGTGCCTGGAGTCCGCCGTCCATGAACACCGGGGAGCTGTTTTTT
>16|TRBJ2-7|-|TRBV2|-
CASRRTGGGGLYEQYF
TGTGCCAGCAGACGAACCGGTGGGGGGGGGCTCTACGAGCAGTACTTC
>15|TRBJ2-7|-|TRBV7-8|TRBD2
CASSDLAGGPHEQYF
TGTGCCAGCAGCGATCTAGCGGGAGGGCCCCACGAGCAGTACTTC
>13|TRBJ2-2|-|TRBV14|TRBD1
CASSRQGSGELFF
TGTGCCAGCAGTCGACAGGGGTCCGGGGAGCTGTTTTTT
>11|TRBJ2-5|few|TRBV18|-
CASSPKETQYF
TGTGCCAGCTCACCGAAAGAGACCCAGTACTTC
>12|TRBJ2-7|-|TRBV25-1|-
CASSLKGYEQYF
TGTGCCAGCAGTTTAAAGGGGTACGAGCAGTACTTC
>18|TRBJ2-2|-|TRBV5-4|TRBD1
CASSPLDRGALNTGELFF
TGTGCCAGCAGCCCCTTGGACAGGGGCGCGCTGAACACCGGGGAGCTGTTTTTT
>15|TRBJ1-3|-|TRBV5-6|-
CASSPVGQVGNTIYF
TGTGCCAGCAGCCCTGTAGGGCAGGTCGGAAACACCATATATTTT
>13|TRBJ1-1|few|TRBV14|-
CASRPDRNTEAFF
TGTGCCAGCAGGCCCGACAGGAACACTGAAGCTTTCTTT
>15|TRBJ1-2|once|TRBV5-1|-
CASSLEPGGNYGYTF
TGCGCCAGCAGCTTGGAGCCCGGCGGGAACTATGGCTACACCTTC
>15|TRBJ2-2|-|TRBV19|TRBD2
CASSIMGTTTGELFF
TGTGCCAGTAGTATAATGGGGACTACCACCGGGGAGCTGTTTTTT
>11|TRBJ2-7|-|TRBV28|-
CASSRSYEQYF
TGTGCCAGCAGCCGCTCCTACGAGCAGTACTTC
>15|TRBJ1-1|-|TRBV5-6|-
CASVLGGWRNTEAFF
TGTGCCAGCGTGCTTGGGGGCTGGCGGAACACTGAAGCTTTCTTT
>9|TRBJ1-4|-|TRBV20-1|-
CSAGEKLFF
TGCAGTGCTGGTGAAAAACTGTTTTTT
>14|TRBJ1-1|-|TRBV5-1|-
CASSQTTGNTEAFF
TGCGCCAGCAGCCAGACGACAGGGAACACTGAAGCTTTCTTT
>14|TRBJ1-1|-|TRBV4-2|TRBD1
CASSPGGTSTEAFF
TGTGCCAGCAGCCCAGGGGGGACTAGCACTGAAGCTTTCTTT
>14|TRBJ1-2|-|TRBV6-4|-
CASSSDGRNYGYTF
TGTGCCAGCAGTTCGGACGGGAGGAACTATGGCTACACCTTC
>14|TRBJ2-1|-|TRBV13|-
CASSLGDPYNEQFF
TGTGCCAGCAGCTTGGGGGACCCCTACAATGAGCAGTTCTTC
>15|TRBJ2-3|-|TRBV5-1|-
CASLRGNRGTDTQYF
TGCGCCAGCTTAAGAGGGAATAGGGGCACAGATACGCAGTATTTT
>15|TRBJ1-3|-|TRBV10-2|TRBD1
CASSSDRASGNTIYF
TGCGCCAGCAGTTCGGACAGGGCCTCTGGAAACACCATATATTTT
>13|TRBJ2-7|-|TRBV7-9|-
CASSQGRLQEQYF
TGTGCCAGCAGCCAAGGACGGCTACAGGAGCAGTACTTC
>15|TRBJ2-7|-|TRBV9|-
CASSVGSQGTSEQYF
TGTGCCAGCAGCGTAGGGTCGCAGGGGACGTCCGAGCAGTACTTC
>12|TRBJ1-1|few|TRBV13|-
CASSYQEATAFF
TGTGCCAGCAGCTACCAGGAGGCGACGGCTTTCTTT
>15|TRBJ1-5|-|TRBV7-9|TRBD1
CASSPTGGVNQPQHF
TGTGCCAGCAGCCCAACAGGGGGGGTAAATCAGCCCCAGCATTTT
>15|TRBJ1-2|-|TRBV19|-
CASLGGGRDYYGYTF
TGTGCCAGCCTTGGTGGGGGCAGGGACTACTATGGCTACACCTTC
>14|TRBJ2-1|-|TRBV25-1|-
CASSGATPRNEQFF
TGTGCCAGCAGTGGGGCTACTCCGAGAAATGAGCAGTTCTTC
>11|TRBJ1-2|-|TRBV10-3|-
CAISEGNGYTF
TGTGCCATCAGTGAAGGGAATGGCTACACCTTC
>14|TRBJ1-1|-|TRBV5-1|TRBD1
CASSTGQHLNEAFF
TGCGCCAGCAGCACGGGACAGCACCTTAATGAAGCTTTCTTT
>12|TRBJ1-1|few|TRBV7-6|-
CASSRGGTEAFF
TGTGCCAGCAGTCGGGGGGGGACTGAAGCTTTCTTT
>11|TRBJ2-1|-|TRBV20-1|-
CSAREVREQFF
TGCAGTGCTAGAGAGGTGAGGGAGCAGTTCTTC
>16|TRBJ1-2|-|TRBV6-5|-
CASSYASGQGRNGYTF
TGTGCCAGCAGTTACGCCTCAGGGCAGGGGAGGAATGGCTACACCTTC
>14|TRBJ2-5|-|TRBV6-1|TRBD1
CASWTGIGQQTQYF
TGTGCCAGCTGGACAGGGATCGGCCAACAGACCCAGTACTTC
>17|TRBJ1-1|few|TRBV21-1|-
CASSKVMRGWYNTEAFF
TGTGCCAGCAGCAAAGTGATGCGCGGATGGTACAACACTGAAGCTTTCTTT
>15|TRBJ1-1|-|TRBV5-1|-
CASSLNVQQNTEAFF
TGCGCCAGCAGCTTGAACGTACAGCAGAACACTGAAGCTTTCTTT